This is a list of T cell receptor beta chains from one sample in a study of T cells in Graves' hyperthyroidism and ophthalmopathy. TCRdb reprocessed the multiplex PCR reads with MiXCR, giving one entry per CDR3 protein. This table has more than 500,000 distinct CDR3 sequences, 15% to 20% appearing once. Sequenced input: blood. The receptors originated from a woman in her twenties or thirties with Graves' ophthalmopathy. Both conserved end residues are part of each CDR3. Each record gives: J gene, V gene, D gene, CDR3 protein. D genes are given only for firm matches.

j_gene: TRBJ2-7; v_gene: TRBV7-2; d_gene: TRBD2; CDR3aa: CASSLEREDEQYF
j_gene: TRBJ2-3; v_gene: TRBV5-1; d_gene: -; CDR3aa: CASSLWAGTTDTQYF
j_gene: TRBJ2-7; v_gene: TRBV6-6; d_gene: TRBD2; CDR3aa: CASSYFTGGGYEQYF
j_gene: TRBJ2-7; v_gene: TRBV27; d_gene: TRBD2; CDR3aa: CASSPTPGGDNEQYF
j_gene: TRBJ2-7; v_gene: TRBV19; d_gene: -; CDR3aa: CASSIVGGDEQYF
j_gene: TRBJ2-1; v_gene: TRBV6-9; d_gene: TRBD2; CDR3aa: CASSYRTSGRGNEQFF
j_gene: TRBJ1-1; v_gene: TRBV4-3; d_gene: -; CDR3aa: CASSPDLGGGTEAFF
j_gene: TRBJ2-1; v_gene: TRBV5-5; d_gene: TRBD2; CDR3aa: CASIPGGARADEQFF
j_gene: TRBJ2-2; v_gene: TRBV24-1; d_gene: -; CDR3aa: CATSDPILAGELFF
j_gene: TRBJ2-3; v_gene: TRBV6-1; d_gene: -; CDR3aa: CASSESPADTQYF
j_gene: TRBJ1-2; v_gene: TRBV30; d_gene: -; CDR3aa: CAWSVWLGKGIYGYTF
j_gene: TRBJ2-7; v_gene: TRBV7-2; d_gene: -; CDR3aa: CASSLEGFYEQYF
j_gene: TRBJ2-1; v_gene: TRBV19; d_gene: -; CDR3aa: CASRPVAPRDNEQFF
j_gene: TRBJ1-4; v_gene: TRBV5-1; d_gene: -; CDR3aa: CASGQVQGDEKLFF
j_gene: TRBJ2-3; v_gene: TRBV12-3/TRBV12-4; d_gene: -; CDR3aa: CASSLRVDTQYF
j_gene: TRBJ2-3; v_gene: TRBV11-1; d_gene: TRBD2; CDR3aa: CASSFPGTSSTDTQYF
j_gene: TRBJ2-7; v_gene: TRBV29-1; d_gene: -; CDR3aa: CSVEDRRDGDEQYF
j_gene: TRBJ2-7; v_gene: TRBV5-1; d_gene: -; CDR3aa: CASSSGGGHEQYF
j_gene: TRBJ2-1; v_gene: TRBV6-2/TRBV6-3; d_gene: -; CDR3aa: CASSSFYNEQFF
j_gene: TRBJ2-7; v_gene: TRBV3-1; d_gene: TRBD2; CDR3aa: CASSNLREGRYEQYF
j_gene: TRBJ1-1; v_gene: TRBV6-1; d_gene: -; CDR3aa: CASSSPQGLTEAFF
j_gene: TRBJ2-7; v_gene: TRBV6-1; d_gene: -; CDR3aa: CASSEIEEQYF
j_gene: TRBJ2-2; v_gene: TRBV4-1; d_gene: -; CDR3aa: CASSQRSLWGELFF
j_gene: TRBJ2-7; v_gene: TRBV10-2; d_gene: TRBD2; CDR3aa: CASRGLAAPEQYF
j_gene: TRBJ2-6; v_gene: TRBV19; d_gene: TRBD2; CDR3aa: CASSIDLLAGGSGANVLTF
j_gene: TRBJ2-3; v_gene: TRBV11-3; d_gene: TRBD2; CDR3aa: CASSLGLTSGRADTQYF
j_gene: TRBJ2-2; v_gene: TRBV5-1; d_gene: -; CDR3aa: CASSWSLLGAGELFF
j_gene: TRBJ2-3; v_gene: TRBV5-5; d_gene: TRBD1; CDR3aa: CASSLTGGGDTQYF
j_gene: TRBJ1-2; v_gene: TRBV9; d_gene: TRBD1; CDR3aa: CASSVGSYDRVANYGYTF
j_gene: TRBJ2-7; v_gene: TRBV7-2; d_gene: TRBD2; CDR3aa: CASSLVLGLLAGGPYEQYF
j_gene: TRBJ1-4; v_gene: TRBV28; d_gene: -; CDR3aa: CASRGPATNEKLFF
j_gene: TRBJ2-3; v_gene: TRBV18; d_gene: -; CDR3aa: CASNRDADTQYF
j_gene: TRBJ2-5; v_gene: TRBV11-2; d_gene: -; CDR3aa: CASSLGVGAETQYF
j_gene: TRBJ2-5; v_gene: TRBV5-6; d_gene: -; CDR3aa: CASSLAGGDSGETQYF
j_gene: TRBJ2-2; v_gene: TRBV20-1; d_gene: TRBD1; CDR3aa: CSALTGASTGELFF
j_gene: TRBJ2-7; v_gene: TRBV18; d_gene: -; CDR3aa: CASSPPAGAEQYF
j_gene: TRBJ1-6; v_gene: TRBV7-3; d_gene: -; CDR3aa: CASSLTGGASPLHF
j_gene: TRBJ1-1; v_gene: TRBV20-1; d_gene: TRBD1; CDR3aa: CSATRDSRMNTEAFF
j_gene: TRBJ2-5; v_gene: TRBV2; d_gene: -; CDR3aa: CASTEGPLRTQYF
j_gene: TRBJ2-1; v_gene: TRBV20-1; d_gene: TRBD2; CDR3aa: CSARSLGLAAYNEQFF
j_gene: TRBJ2-7; v_gene: TRBV29-1; d_gene: -; CDR3aa: CSGRTGATYEQYF